The rows below give T cell receptor beta chains drawn from one sample of a study of OX40 agonist ivuxolimab in advanced cancers. Profiling relied on immunoSEQ multiplex PCR, and the TCRdb table lists in-frame clones only, not all of them. The sample lists about 90,000 clones; roughly 91% were seen once. The sample was CD4+ or CD8+ T cells sorted from blood, taken in a trial of the OX40 agonist ivuxolimab. These receptors were collected from an adult with an advanced solid tumor such as melanoma, head and neck, liver or kidney cancer. The CDR3 runs from the conserved cysteine through the conserved F or W. D genes are given only for firm matches. Some rows mark clone size as missing; the rest say once, few, many or name a class of expanded clone.

V gene	clone size	D gene	J gene	CDR3 DNA	CDR3 protein
TRBV5-1	.	TRBD1	TRBJ2-5	TGCGCCAGCAGCTTGACAGGGGTTGGGGAGACCCAGTACTTC	CASSLTGVGETQYF
TRBV28	.	TRBD1	TRBJ2-5	TGTGCCAGCAGTCTTCTGGGGACAGCTCAAGAGACCCAGTACTTC	CASSLLGTAQETQYF
TRBV18	.	TRBD1	TRBJ1-1	TGTGCCAGCTCTCCCGACAGGGGTGAAGCTTTCTTT	CASSPDRGEAFF
TRBV19	.	.	TRBJ1-5	TGTGCCAGTAGTATAATCGCTATGGGCAATCAGCCCCAGCATTTT	CASSIIAMGNQPQHF
TRBV28	once	TRBD1	TRBJ2-1	TGTGCCAGCAGTTTGGGGCAGGGGGCGATGAATGAGCAGTTCTTC	CASSLGQGAMNEQFF
TRBV4-1	once	TRBD2	TRBJ2-3	TGCGCCAGCAGCCAAGATGAGACTAGCGGGAGGGATACGCAGTATTTT	CASSQDETSGRDTQYF
TRBV18	.	.	TRBJ2-7	TGTGCCAGCTCAGACTCCTCAGGGACACAGGGCGATGAGCAGTACTTC	CASSDSSGTQGDEQYF
TRBV7-9	.	.	TRBJ2-7	TGTGCCAGCAGCTTGATAAGTTACGAGCAGTACTTC	CASSLISYEQYF
TRBV11-1	few	TRBD1	TRBJ2-3	TGTGCCAGCAGCTCCTCCCGACAGGGTGTCTTAGATACGCAGTATTTT	CASSSSRQGVLDTQYF
TRBV9	.	TRBD1	TRBJ1-4	TGTGCCAGCAGCGTAGGACAGGGGAATGAAAAACTGTTTTTT	CASSVGQGNEKLFF
TRBV11-2	.	TRBD1	TRBJ2-7	TGTGCCAGCAGCTTAGCGACAGGGAGCCACGAGCAGTACTTC	CASSLATGSHEQYF
TRBV27	once	.	TRBJ2-7	TGTGCCAGCAGTCACAGAAGGGGGGGGTTATACGAGCAGTACTTC	CASSHRRGGLYEQYF
TRBV5-4	once	.	TRBJ1-2	TGTGCCAGCAGCTCGGGGGGGGACTATGGCTACACCTTC	CASSSGGDYGYTF
TRBV25-1	.	.	TRBJ1-4	TGTGCCAGCAGTGACTCCGGGAAGGGTGAAAAACTGTTTTTT	CASSDSGKGEKLFF
TRBV15	.	.	TRBJ2-1	TGTGCCACCAAAGGCGAGGTGGGAGTGCGTGGTACTGAGCAGTTCTTC	CATKGEVGVRGTEQFF
TRBV4-2	.	TRBD2	TRBJ2-5	TGTGCCAGCAGCCAAGATCTAGCGGGAGGGGGCGAGACCCAGTACTTC	CASSQDLAGGGETQYF
TRBV6-1	.	TRBD1	TRBJ2-7	TGTGCCAGCAGCCGAGACAGGGGCCAATTGAACGAGCAGTACTTC	CASSRDRGQLNEQYF
TRBV11-2	.	.	TRBJ2-1	TGTGCCAGCAGCTTAGCCCCCGGGAAGGGCTCCTACAATGAGCAGTTCTTC	CASSLAPGKGSYNEQFF
TRBV11-3	.	.	TRBJ2-1	TGTGCCAGCAGCTTACTCGCGAATGAGCAGTTCTTC	CASSLLANEQFF
TRBV28	.	.	TRBJ1-1	TGTGCCAGCAGTTCACGGAGGGGGGGGGCCCCCACTGAAGCTTTCTTT	CASSSRRGGAPTEAFF
TRBV5-5	.	TRBD1	TRBJ1-1	TGTGCCAGCAGCCTTCTGACAGGGCTGAACACTGAAGCTTTCTTT	CASSLLTGLNTEAFF
TRBV2	.	.	TRBJ2-2	TGTGCCAGCAAAGCCAACAGACCGACCGGGGAGCTGTTTTTT	CASKANRPTGELFF
TRBV7-6	.	.	TRBJ2-1	TGTGCCAGCGCAGGTCCGCTTAGGGAGCGGTACAATGAGCAGTTCTTC	CASAGPLRERYNEQFF
TRBV6-6	.	.	TRBJ2-3	TGTGCCAGCAGTTACTCCCAGGGAGCAGATACGCAGTATTTT	CASSYSQGADTQYF